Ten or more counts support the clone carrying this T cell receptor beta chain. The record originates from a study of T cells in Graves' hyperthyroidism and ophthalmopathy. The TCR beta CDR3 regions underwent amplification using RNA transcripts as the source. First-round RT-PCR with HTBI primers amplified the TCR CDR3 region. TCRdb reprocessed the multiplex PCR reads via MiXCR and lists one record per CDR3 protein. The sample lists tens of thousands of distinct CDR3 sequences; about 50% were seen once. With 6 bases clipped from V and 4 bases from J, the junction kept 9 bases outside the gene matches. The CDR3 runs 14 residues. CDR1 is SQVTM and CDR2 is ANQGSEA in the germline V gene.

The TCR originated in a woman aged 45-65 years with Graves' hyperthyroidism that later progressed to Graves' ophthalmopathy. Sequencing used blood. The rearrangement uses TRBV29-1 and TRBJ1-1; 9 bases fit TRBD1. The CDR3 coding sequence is TGCAGCGTAGTCCCGGGACAGGGTATCACTGAAGCTTTCTTT. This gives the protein CSVVPGQGITEAFF.